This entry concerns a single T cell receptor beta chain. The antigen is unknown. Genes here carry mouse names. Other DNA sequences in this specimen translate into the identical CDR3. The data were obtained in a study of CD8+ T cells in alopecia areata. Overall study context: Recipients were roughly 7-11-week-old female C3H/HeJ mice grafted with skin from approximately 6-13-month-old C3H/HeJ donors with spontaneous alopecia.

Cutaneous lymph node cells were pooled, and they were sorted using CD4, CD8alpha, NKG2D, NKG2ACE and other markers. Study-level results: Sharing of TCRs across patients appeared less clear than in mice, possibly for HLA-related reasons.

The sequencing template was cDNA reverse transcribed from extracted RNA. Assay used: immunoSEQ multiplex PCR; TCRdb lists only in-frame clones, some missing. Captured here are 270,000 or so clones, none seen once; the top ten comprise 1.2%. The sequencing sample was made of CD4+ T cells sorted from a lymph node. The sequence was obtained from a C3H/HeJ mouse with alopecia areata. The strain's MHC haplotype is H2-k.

The covered CDR3 bases are TGTGCCAGCGGTGATGCAAGGAATTCGCCC. Amino acid sequence: CASGDARNSP. In full, the CDR3 is CASGDARNSPLYF. The gene calls are TRBV13-2 and TRBJ1-6; no clear D gene. The read halts 3 residues ahead of the CDR3 end, with the missing end drawn from the germline J gene. TRBJ1-6 has ORF status, its function being uncertain. The V end was cut by 0 bases, the J end by 7 bases, with 5 bases between. CDR3 length equals 13 residues. Per the germline V gene, CDR1 is NNHNN and CDR2 is SYGAGS (reference sequence).